This T cell receptor beta chain appears in the sequencing data of a study of blood T cell repertoires in COVID-19. Study overall: From T cells, B-cell-depleted T cells, or PBMCs came the material, which was cDNA or gDNA.

Per the original methods: Estimation of nucleated cell counts relied on the amplification of reference gene primers. Libraries were prepared by immunoSEQ multiplex PCR; TCRdb keeps only in-frame clonotypes and omits some of them. That table is the source of V, J and clone size, and D and trimming were worked out from the DNA. Of hundreds of thousands of clones in the sample, about 91% were seen once. Material for sequencing was peripheral blood. This clonotype was obtained from a man between 18 and 35 years old with COVID-19, enrolled during active disease.

CDR3: CASSAWGGRLYGYTF. CDR3 coding DNA: TGTGCCAGCAGCGCGTGGGGGGGCCGACTCTATGGCTACACCTTC. The chain recombines TRBV5-6 with TRBJ1-2; weak D call: TRBD1 (6 bases). CDR1 and CDR2 from the germline V gene are SGHDT and YYEEEE. The CDR3 contains 15 residues. V lost 4 bases, J lost 4 bases, and 17 bases lay in between.